One sample yielded the 24 T cell receptor beta chains listed below, sequenced in a study of blood T cells in healthy people across ages. For the second PCR, which ran for about 7 to 11 cycles, a sample-barcoded 5' primer and a J-beta primer mix were used. One entry per CDR3 protein, called by TCRdb with MiXCR from the 5' RACE reads. The sample holds 580,000 or so distinct CDR3 sequences; 40% to 55% are singletons and the top ten take just under 25%. The material sequenced was blood. The receptor source for this set is a man older than 75 in good health.

The chain joins TRBV6-2 or TRBV6-3 to TRBJ2-1; 11 positions agree with TRBD2. Germline loops: CDR1 MNHEY, CDR2 SVGEGT. The CDR3 has 17 residues. V lost 7 bases and J lost 1; bases outside the gene matches: 9. CDR3 protein: CASNLAGGLVSYNEQFF. CDR3 DNA sequence: TGTGCCAGCAACCTAGCGGGGGGACTCGTTTCCTACAATGAGCAGTTCTTC.

This rearrangement joins TRBV10-3 to TRBJ2-1; D gene uncertain. Germline loops: CDR1 ENHRY, CDR2 SYGVKD. The CDR3 loop spans 13 amino acids. V lost 7 bases and J 5 bases, leaving 12 bases between the germline ends. The CDR3 coding sequence is TGTGCCATCATGTCAGGAGAAGACAATGAGCAGTTCTTC. The encoded protein is CAIMSGEDNEQFF.

The chain uses TRBV28 and TRBJ2-5, with D possibly being TRBD1 (6 bases). The J call is doubtful: the DNA matches TRBJ2-1 better. The CDR3 has 14 residues. The germline CDR1 and CDR2 sequences are MDHEN and SYDVKM. DNA for the CDR3: TGTGCCAGCAACGGACAGCTTTTGGCAGAGACCCAGTTCTTC. This encodes CASNGQLLAETQFF.

The sample holds many counts of this clonotype. The rearrangement links TRBV6-6 to TRBJ1-1, with D maybe TRBD1 (6 bases). In germline, CDR1 is MNHNY, CDR2 SVGAGI (reference sequence). This CDR3 region has 13 residues. The V end was cut by 6 bases, the J end by 7 bases, with 15 bases between. The chain's CDR3 is CASSSGGGSEAFF. CDR3 coding DNA: TGTGCCAGCAGCTCCGGAGGGGGGAGTGAAGCTTTCTTT.

This rearrangement joins TRBV4-2 to TRBJ2-7; a possible D gene is TRBD2 (6 bases). This CDR3 has 16 residues. CDR1 and CDR2 from the germline V gene are LGHNA and YNFKEQ. V lost 7 bases and J lost 3, with 22 bases in between. CDR3 bases: TGTGCCAGCAACCCCCCGGGGGAACAGCGCTTCTACGAGCAGTACTTC. This sequence encodes CASNPPGEQRFYEQYF.

The chain combines TRBV4-1 with TRBJ1-5, with D perhaps matching TRBD1 (6 bases). V lost 4 bases and J lost 3, with 19 bases in between. The CDR3 has 17 residues. Germline lookup yields CDR1 MGHRA and CDR2 YSYEKL. CDR3 residues: CASSPIGTGGPNQPQHF. CDR3 DNA sequence: TGCGCCAGCAGCCCAATCGGGACCGGGGGGCCCAATCAGCCCCAGCATTTT.

CDR3 coding DNA: TGTGCCAGCAGCTTAATCCCAGGTTTGACCTACAATGAGCAGTTCTTC. This sequence encodes CASSLIPGLTYNEQFF. This rearrangement joins TRBV7-2 to TRBJ2-1; D call uncertain. Germline V lookup: CDR1 SGHTA, CDR2 FQGNSA. V lost 2 bases, J lost 2 bases, and 13 bases lay in between. The CDR3 length is 16 residues.

This clonotype was recorded only once. This chain links TRBV28 with TRBJ2-5; 11 positions agree with TRBD1. V dropped 1 base and J dropped 1; count of bases not matched to a gene: 2. The CDR3 totals 16 residues. Looked up from germline, CDR1 is MDHEN and CDR2 is SYDVKM. CDR3 sequence: CASSLSGTGGQETQYF. The CDR3 nucleotides read TGTGCCAGCAGTTTATCGGGGACAGGGGGCCAAGAGACCCAGTACTTC.

This rearrangement joins TRBV18 to TRBJ1-1, with D unclear. CDR1 KGHSH and CDR2 LQKENI come from the germline V gene. This CDR3 contains 15 residues. The V end was cut by 3 bases, the J end by 5 bases, with 16 bases between. The CDR3 region is CASSPGLDRETEAFF. The CDR3 nucleotides are TGTGCCAGCTCACCTGGGCTGGATAGGGAGACTGAAGCTTTCTTT. The complete variable domain, with remaining parts taken from reference TRBV18 and TRBJ1-1, reads NAGVMQNPRHLVRRRGQEARLRCSPMKGHSHVYWYRQLPEEGLKFMVYLQKENIIDESGMPKERFSAEFPKEGPSILRIQQVVRGDSAAYFCASSPGLDRETEAFFGQGTRLTVV.

The CDR3 region is CASSPGPSFTDTQYF. CDR3 bases: TGTGCCAGCAGCCCAGGACCTTCTTTCACAGATACGCAGTATTTT. V is TRBV11-3 and J is TRBJ2-3; no firm D call. The CDR3 spans 15 residues. Trimming removed 5 bases at V and 2 bases at J, with 14 bases between. CDR1 is SGHNT, CDR2 YENEEA, per germline.

V and J are TRBV20-1 and TRBJ2-5, with 12 nucleotides matching TRBD2. CDR1 is DFQATT, CDR2 SNEGSKA, per germline (reference sequence). The CDR3 totals 15 residues. Germline trimming cut 0 bases from V and 5 bases from J; bases unmatched to any gene: 4. The CDR3 DNA sequence: TGCAGTGCTAGAGATCCCGGGACTAGCGGGGAGACCCAGTACTTC. Translating it yields CSARDPGTSGETQYF.

This clonotype was detected many times. The chain recombines TRBV4-1 with TRBJ1-2; D is possibly TRBD1 (5 bases). Trimming took off 0 bases at V and 4 bases at J, with 12 bases between the two ends. Germline V gene sequence: CDR1 MGHRA, CDR2 YSYEKL. CDR3 length equals 15 residues. In DNA, the CDR3 is TGCGCCAGCAGCCAAGATCGAGGGGTGGGCTATGGCTACACCTTC. Translated, it gives CASSQDRGVGYGYTF.

The chain is built from TRBV29-1 and TRBJ2-3; maybe TRBD1 (5 bases). This CDR3 is 11 amino acids long. V lost 5 bases, J lost 5 bases, and 8 bases lay in between. Germline assignment: CDR1 SQVTM and CDR2 ANQGSEA. The CDR3: CSVPQGDTQYF. In DNA, the CDR3 is TGCAGCGTTCCCCAGGGAGATACGCAGTATTTT.

The chain couples TRBV25-1 to TRBJ1-3; D possibly corresponds to TRBD1 (5 bases). CDR1 MGHDK and CDR2 SYGVNS come from the germline V gene. The CDR3 totals 15 residues. V was clipped by 4 bases and J by 0 bases, with 10 bases between them. The CDR3 coding sequence is TGTGCCAGCAGTGGCGGACAAAACTCTGGAAACACCATATATTTT. It codes for CASSGGQNSGNTIYF.

This clonotype has only a few counts. This may arise from a read error, as a much more abundant clone is one base away. The rearrangement links TRBV6-6 to TRBJ2-1, with no clear D. CDR3 size: 14 residues. CDR1 and CDR2 from the germline V gene are MNHNY and SVGAGI (reference sequence). In DNA, the CDR3 is TGTGCCAGCAGTTATAGCCGGTATGACAATGGGCAGTTCTTC. It encodes CASSYSRYDNGQFF.

The CDR3 sequence: CASSQGGRTEAFF. The CDR3 nucleotides read TGCGCCAGCAGCCAGGGGGGCCGGACTGAAGCTTTCTTT. The chain combines TRBV4-3 with TRBJ1-1; D possibly corresponds to TRBD1 (6 bases). V was clipped by 3 bases and J by 5 bases, with 10 bases between them. The CDR3 spans 13 residues. In germline, CDR1 is LGHNA, CDR2 YSLEER.

Comment on this clonotype: At one boundary the junction diverges from the germline segment, which might be a read error. The V call is TRBV18, the J call TRBJ2-5; TRBD1 aligns across 10 bases. The DNA end is a closer match to TRBJ2-7, so the J assignment may be wrong. The CDR3 covers 14 residues. Germline CDR1 KGHSH, CDR2 LQKENI. Here the CDR3 reads CAGSPTGQGYEQYF. The CDR3 DNA sequence: TGTGCCGGCTCACCAACGGGACAGGGGTACGAGCAGTACTTC.

The chain carries TRBV5-1 and TRBJ2-4, with 8 bases identical to TRBD1. This CDR3 has 14 amino acids. Germline CDR1 and CDR2: SGHRS and YFSETQ. J was trimmed by 13 bases and V by 3 bases; bases with no gene match: 12. CDR3: CASSSAPGQVGQYF. The CDR3, as DNA: TGCGCCAGCAGCTCAGCACCGGGACAGGTAGGGCAGTACTTC.

This clonotype was picked up a small number of times. The junction differs from germline at one of its ends, possibly a read error. The V gene is TRBV7-3, the J gene TRBJ2-3; no reliable D call. CDR3 length: 14 amino acids. Germline lookup yields CDR1 SGHTA and CDR2 FQGTGA. CDR3 sequence (DNA): TGTGCCAGCAGCTTAACCCCCCCTGCAGACACGCAGTATTTT. This codes for CASSLTPPADTQYF.

Points on this clonotype: The junction departs from germline at one end; a sequencing error may be responsible. The V and J genes are TRBV7-2 and TRBJ1-5; TRBD1 matches 8 bases. Germline V gene data show CDR1 as SGHTA and CDR2 as FQGNSA. The CDR3 extends over 14 amino acids. CDR3: CASSPNRGNQPRHF. CDR3 in DNA: TGTGCCAGCAGCCCCAACAGGGGGAATCAGCCCCGGCATTTT. Full variable domain (remainder filled in from reference TRBV7-2 and TRBJ1-5): GAGVSQSPSNKVTEKGKDVELRCDPISGHTALYWYRQSLGQGLEFLIYFQGNSAPDKSGLPSDRFSAERTGGSVSTLTIQRTQQEDSAVYLCASSPNRGNQPRHFGDGTRLSIL.

This chain links TRBV20-1 with TRBJ2-7; no reliable D call. Germline CDR1 DFQATT, CDR2 SNEGSKA (reference sequence). The CDR3 runs 13 residues. Trimming cost V 6 bases and J 6 bases, with 18 bases left between them. CDR3: CSAKIRSPGEQYF. The CDR3 region has the DNA TGCAGTGCCAAAATTCGGTCCCCTGGCGAGCAGTACTTC.

The chain links TRBV12-3 or TRBV12-4 to TRBJ1-5; D possibly corresponds to TRBD1 (5 bases). The CDR3 totals 14 residues. V was cut by 3 bases and J by 6 bases, with 12 bases left in between. This chain's CDR3 is CASSFGQGSQPQHF. The CDR3 nucleotides read TGTGCCAGCAGTTTCGGGCAGGGAAGTCAGCCCCAGCATTTT.

The chain combines TRBV20-1 with TRBJ2-1, with 8 bases identical to TRBD2. The CDR3 spans 14 residues. Germline CDR1 and CDR2: DFQATT and SNEGSKA (reference sequence). Unmatched junction bases numbered 6, after V lost 3 bases and J lost 5 bases. Written as DNA, the CDR3 is TGCAGTGCTAGGGGCCAGCGGGGGAACAATGAGCAGTTCTTC. Translated, it gives CSARGQRGNNEQFF.

Notes on this clonotype: At one end the junction does not follow the germline gene, possibly because of a read error. This chain joins TRBV10-3 and TRBJ2-5; D is unresolved. This CDR3 is built from 13 residues. Germline-derived CDR1 and CDR2 are ENHRY and SYGVKD. The DNA of the CDR3 is TGTGCCAGCAGTGAGGAGAATGAAGAGACCCAGTACTTC. Residues: CASSEENEETQYF.